A single sample gave rise to the 21 T cell receptor beta chains below, sequenced in a study of cytotoxic CD8 clonotypes in ibrutinib-treated CLL. Sequencing was performed with immunoSEQ multiplex PCR; in TCRdb, only in-frame clones are kept and a portion is missing. The data show about 130,000 clones, roughly three quarters seen once. The starting material was PBMCs, obtained after 24 months of ibrutinib treatment. Source of these receptors: a human donor with chronic lymphocytic leukemia.

This rearrangement joins TRBV5-1 to TRBJ2-1; TRBD2 agrees at 14 bases. Trimming removed 5 bases from V and 9 bases from J; junction bases left unmatched: 4. CDR3 size: 14 residues. Germline lookup yields CDR1 SGHRS and CDR2 YFSETQ. The CDR3 region is CASRGLAGVGEQFF. CDR3 nucleotides: TGCGCCAGCAGGGGACTAGCGGGAGTCGGTGAGCAGTTCTTC.

The J gene is TRBJ2-5, the V gene TRBV7-8; TRBD1 aligns across 8 bases. There are 14 residues in the CDR3. V gave up 2 bases and J gave up 5 bases; unmatched junction bases: 4. Germline CDR1 SGHVS, CDR2 FQNEAQ. The CDR3 reads CASSLQGARETQYF. CDR3 nucleotide sequence: TGTGCCAGCAGCTTACAGGGGGCGAGGGAGACCCAGTACTTC. Filled out from reference TRBV7-8 and TRBJ2-5, the complete variable domain reads GAGVSQSPRYKVAKRGQDVALRCDPISGHVSLFWYQQALGQGPEFLTYFQNEAQLDKSGLPSDRFFAERPEGSVSTLKIQRTQQEDSAVYLCASSLQGARETQYFGPGTRLLVL.

The rearrangement uses TRBV6-6 and TRBJ1-5, with D unclear. This CDR3 is 15 amino acids long. V lost 2 bases, J lost 5 bases, and 13 bases lay in between. CDR1 and CDR2 (germline): MNHNY, SVGAGI (reference sequence). The CDR3 DNA sequence: TGTGCCAGCAGTTACGATCGGGCAGACCATCAGCCCCAGCATTTT. Its protein is CASSYDRADHQPQHF.

J is TRBJ2-5 and V is TRBV9; 10 nucleotides align to TRBD1. CDR1 and CDR2 (germline): SGDLS, YYNGEE. V dropped 4 bases and J dropped 8; count of bases not matched to a gene: 11. This CDR3 has 15 residues. CDR3 loop: CASSPSGGQGLTQYF. For the CDR3, the DNA is TGTGCCAGCAGCCCAAGTGGGGGACAGGGGTTAACCCAGTACTTC.

This chain uses TRBV19 with TRBJ2-5, with D unclear. The CDR3 has 13 amino acids. With 4 bases removed from V and 1 base from J, the gap between germline ends came to 7 bases. CDR1 and CDR2 (germline): LNHDA, SQIVND (reference sequence). The CDR3 region is CASSTTAQETQYF. The CDR3 nucleotides read TGTGCCAGTAGTACAACCGCCCAAGAGACCCAGTACTTC. The whole variable domain, filled in from reference TRBV19 and TRBJ2-5, reads DGGITQSPKYLFRKEGQNVTLSCEQNLNHDAMYWYRQDPGQGLRLIYYSQIVNDFQKGDIAEGYSVSREKKESFPLTVTSAQKNPTAFYLCASSTTAQETQYFGPGTRLLVL.

The count of this clone is one. This chain links TRBV4-2 with TRBJ2-2; possibly TRBD1 or TRBD2 for D (5 bases each). Per germline, CDR1 LGHNA and CDR2 YNFKEQ. The CDR3 totals 17 residues. Trimming cost V 1 base and J 6 bases, with 18 bases left between them. CDR3 region: CASSQVRGVVVAGELFF. The CDR3 DNA is TGTGCCAGCAGCCAAGTACGGGGCGTAGTAGTGGCCGGGGAGCTGTTTTTT.

The chain uses TRBV7-3 and TRBJ2-7; 7 bases line up with TRBD1. Germline CDR1 and CDR2: SGHTA and FQGTGA. This CDR3 is built from 13 residues. V shed 1 base, J shed 5 bases, and the junction held 2 bases outside the gene matches. CDR3 protein: CASSLNRGHEQYF. The CDR3 DNA reads as TGTGCCAGCAGCTTAAACAGGGGTCACGAGCAGTACTTC. The variable domain in full, completed from reference TRBV7-3 and TRBJ2-7, reads GAGVSQTPSNKVTEKGKYVELRCDPISGHTALYWYRQSLGQGPEFLIYFQGTGAADDSGLPNDRFFAVRPEGSVSTLKIQRTERGDSAVYLCASSLNRGHEQYFGPGTRLTVT.

The chain recombines TRBV28 with TRBJ1-2; weak D call: TRBD1 (5 bases). V shed 3 bases and J shed 4 bases, with 9 bases lying between them. CDR1 is MDHEN and CDR2 is SYDVKM in the germline V gene. The CDR3 is made up of 13 amino acids. CDR3 protein: CASSLGQSYGYTF. The CDR3 region has the DNA TGTGCCAGCAGTTTGGGGCAGTCCTATGGCTACACCTTC.

The CDR3, as DNA: TGTGCCAGCTCACGCTACCGGGACCCCCAAGAGACCCAGTACTTC. This gives the protein CASSRYRDPQETQYF. The V gene is TRBV18, the J gene TRBJ2-5; either TRBD1 or TRBD2 may supply D (5 bases each). This CDR3 is built from 15 residues. Trimming removed 4 bases at V and 1 base at J, with 13 bases between. CDR1 and CDR2 (germline): KGHSH, LQKENI.

This clone was counted once. This chain connects TRBV4-2 to TRBJ2-7, with 11 positions matching TRBD2. V lost 0 bases, J lost 3 bases, and 7 bases stayed unmatched. The CDR3 spans 17 residues. Germline CDR1 reads LGHNA; CDR2 reads YNFKEQ. The CDR3 nucleotides are TGTGCCAGCAGCCAAGAGGGTAGCGGGGGGGCCTTCTACGAGCAGTACTTC. Protein sequence: CASSQEGSGGAFYEQYF.

The genes are TRBV5-6 and TRBJ2-7; 7 nucleotides agree with TRBD2. CDR1 and CDR2 (germline): SGHDT, YYEEEE. V was pared by 4 bases and J by 4 bases, with 11 bases of the junction left unmatched. The CDR3 is 15 amino acids. The CDR3 DNA follows: TGTGCCAGCAGCCTTTTGCCCTGGGGAGGGTACGAGCAGTACTTC. Its translation is CASSLLPWGGYEQYF.

CDR3 nucleotide sequence: TGCGCCAGCAGCTTGGGAGGGGGCCGGGGCGAGCAGTACTTC. It yields the protein CASSLGGGRGEQYF. The chain combines TRBV5-1 with TRBJ2-7; 7 bases match TRBD1. Germline values: CDR1 SGHRS, CDR2 YFSETQ. The ends lost 0 bases at V and 6 bases at J; junction bases unmatched: 6. This CDR3 contains 14 residues.

The chain recombines TRBV7-3 with TRBJ1-1; TRBD1 matches at 7 bases. This CDR3 is built from 13 residues. CDR1 and CDR2 (germline): SGHTA, FQGTGA. The ends lost 5 bases at V and 5 bases at J; junction bases unmatched: 5. The chain's CDR3 is CASSKGAGTEAFF. In nucleotides, the CDR3 is TGTGCCAGCAGCAAGGGGGCGGGGACTGAAGCTTTCTTT.

This clone was counted a single time. CDR3 nucleotides: TGTGCCAGCAGCCCAGGGGGGGGCAGAAGGACTGAAGCTTTCTTT. This codes for CASSPGGGRRTEAFF. This chain joins TRBV7-2 and TRBJ1-1, with 7 bases fitting TRBD1. Germline V CDR1 and CDR2: SGHTA, FQGNSA. Trimming removed 5 bases from V and 5 bases from J; junction bases left unmatched: 11. CDR3 length: 15 amino acids.

CDR3 nucleotide sequence: TGCGCCAGCAGCCAAGGGACGGCCGGGACAGGGGAAGAGACCCAGTACTTC. Protein: CASSQGTAGTGEETQYF. The chain carries TRBV5-1 and TRBJ2-5, with 10 positions matching TRBD1. The CDR3 extends over 17 amino acids. CDR1 and CDR2 from the germline V gene are SGHRS and YFSETQ. The V gene end was trimmed by 4 bases and the J gene end by 3 bases; junction bases not matched to a gene: 12.

The V call is TRBV2, the J call TRBJ2-5; the match to TRBD2 covers 7 bases. This CDR3 comprises 14 residues. The ends lost 8 bases at V and 5 bases at J; junction bases unmatched: 11. Germline CDR1 is SNHLY and CDR2 is FYNNEI. The CDR3 loop reads CASGASGSVETQYF. The CDR3 region has the DNA TGTGCCAGCGGGGCTAGCGGTTCTGTGGAGACCCAGTACTTC.

This clone was found once. The rearrangement links TRBV19 to TRBJ2-2, with 9 bases lining up with TRBD2. The CDR3 has 18 amino acids. V dropped 4 bases and J dropped 4; count of bases not matched to a gene: 13. Germline V gives CDR1 LNHDA, CDR2 SQIVND (reference sequence). CDR3 amino acids: CASSRAPAGGDPTGELFF. DNA for the CDR3: TGTGCCAGTAGTAGGGCCCCGGCGGGGGGGGACCCCACCGGGGAGCTGTTTTTT.

V is TRBV19 and J is TRBJ2-5, with D tentatively TRBD1 (6 bases). Between the trimmed V and J ends, which lost 3 bases and 2 bases, there was a span of 10 bases. Germline V CDR1 and CDR2: LNHDA, SQIVND (reference sequence). The CDR3 is made up of 14 amino acids. The CDR3 is CASSITGTQETQYF. DNA of the CDR3: TGTGCCAGTAGTATCACAGGGACACAAGAGACCCAGTACTTC.

This clone was detected only a few times. The gene calls are TRBV2 and TRBJ2-2; 7 positions match TRBD2. Unmatched junction bases numbered 2, after V lost 6 bases and J lost 7 bases. The CDR3 runs 12 residues. The V gene's germline CDR1 is SNHLY and CDR2 FYNNEI. This CDR3 reads CASRGEGGELFF. In DNA, the CDR3 is TGTGCCAGCAGAGGGGAGGGCGGGGAGCTGTTTTTT.

In this sample, this clone turned up a few times. This chain joins TRBV2 and TRBJ1-1; 8 nucleotides align to TRBD1. CDR3 size: 12 residues. The trim removed 9 bases at V and 6 bases at J, leaving 6 bases unmatched. Germline V gives CDR1 SNHLY, CDR2 FYNNEI. The CDR3 reads CASRDRGPEAFF. The CDR3 region has the DNA TGTGCCAGTCGCGACAGGGGCCCTGAAGCTTTCTTT.

The J gene is TRBJ2-3, the V gene TRBV27; TRBD1 matches at 10 bases. The V segment lost 3 bases and the J segment 4 bases; nucleotides outside the gene matches: 10. The germline V gene has CDR1 MNHEY and CDR2 SMNVEV (reference sequence). This CDR3 has 17 residues. CDR3 sequence (DNA): TGTGCCAGCAGTTTCTGGATTGGACAGGGGGACCCAGATACGCAGTATTTT. Protein product: CASSFWIGQGDPDTQYF.